This T cell receptor beta chain was identified during a study of T cells after somatic rescue of genetic block (dated by TCRdb to 2020 to 2021). Broadly, across the study: What the study looked at was long-term robustness, specifically in a T-cell system that came about through somatic rescue of a genetic block in T-cell development.

As encoded in the germline V gene, CDR1 is SNHLY while CDR2 is FYNNEI. Its CDR3 holds 15 amino acids, cysteine through phenylalanine. The entry retains the CDR3 DNA only, 45 bases that are in frame from base 1. V drops 2 bases and J drops 4 bases, leaving 14 bases in between. Library preparation employed the immunoSEQ multiplex PCR assay. TCRdb took this table from immuneACCESS and kept in-frame rearrangements with V and J called. Such tables lack part of the clones; where checked against another copy, unresolved V genes explain under half of the gap, and the rest is unexplained. The sample data list tens of thousands of clones, and approximately 90% of these were observed just once. 2.9% of the sample lies in the top ten. In regard to this clone: What antigen it recognizes has not been identified. Base-call qualities are not available, and no considerably larger clone is one nucleotide away.

This TCR came from a man aged 35-49 years. Sequenced material: peripheral blood mononuclear cells (PBMCs). Recombination connected TRBV2 to TRBJ2-5, and the D gene may be TRBD1, 6 bases matching. The bases read TGTGCCAGCAGTGAACAGGGGCAATTTGGAGAGACCCAGTACTTC. Its coded protein is CASSEQGQFGETQYF.